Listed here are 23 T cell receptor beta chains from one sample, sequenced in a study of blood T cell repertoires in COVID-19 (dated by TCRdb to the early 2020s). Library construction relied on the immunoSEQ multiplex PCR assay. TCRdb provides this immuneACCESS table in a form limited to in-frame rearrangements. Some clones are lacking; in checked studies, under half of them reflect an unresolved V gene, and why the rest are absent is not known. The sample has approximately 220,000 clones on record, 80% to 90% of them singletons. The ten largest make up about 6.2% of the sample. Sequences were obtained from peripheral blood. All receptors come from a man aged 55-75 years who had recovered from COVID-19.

The CDR3: CASGLQGASDTEAFF. CDR3 in DNA: TGTGCCAGCGGACTTCAGGGGGCTAGTGACACTGAAGCTTTCTTT. This sequence joins TRBV5-4 and TRBJ1-1; 8 nucleotides agree with TRBD1. The CDR3 is 15 residues long. Germline lookup yields CDR1 SGHNT and CDR2 YYREEE (reference sequence). The V gene end was trimmed by 7 bases and the J gene end by 3 bases; junction bases not matched to a gene: 11.

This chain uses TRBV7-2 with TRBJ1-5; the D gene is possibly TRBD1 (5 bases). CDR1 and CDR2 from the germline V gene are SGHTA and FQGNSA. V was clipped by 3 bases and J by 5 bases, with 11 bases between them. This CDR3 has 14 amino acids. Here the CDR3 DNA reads TGTGCCAGCAGCTTCCGGGGGGGAGATCAGCCCCAGCATTTT. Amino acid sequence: CASSFRGGDQPQHF.

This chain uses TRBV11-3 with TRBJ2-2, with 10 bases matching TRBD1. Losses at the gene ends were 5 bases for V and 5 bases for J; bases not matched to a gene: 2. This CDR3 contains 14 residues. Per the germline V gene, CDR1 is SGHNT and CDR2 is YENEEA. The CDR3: CASSRDRGTGELFF. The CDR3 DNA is TGTGCCAGCAGCCGGGACAGGGGAACCGGGGAGCTGTTTTTT.

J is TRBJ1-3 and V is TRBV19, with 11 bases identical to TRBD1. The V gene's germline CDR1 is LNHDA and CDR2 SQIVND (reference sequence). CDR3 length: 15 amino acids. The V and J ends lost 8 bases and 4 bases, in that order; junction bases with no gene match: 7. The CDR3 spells CASRRTGGDGNTIYF. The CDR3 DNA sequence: TGTGCCAGTCGGAGGACAGGGGGCGACGGAAACACCATATATTTT.

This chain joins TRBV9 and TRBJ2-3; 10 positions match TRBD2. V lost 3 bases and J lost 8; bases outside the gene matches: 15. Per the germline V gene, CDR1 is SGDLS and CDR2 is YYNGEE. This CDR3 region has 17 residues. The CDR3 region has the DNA TGTGCCAGCAGCGCGTTGCCTCTAGCGGGAGTCGACGGTACGCAGTATTTT. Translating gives CASSALPLAGVDGTQYF.

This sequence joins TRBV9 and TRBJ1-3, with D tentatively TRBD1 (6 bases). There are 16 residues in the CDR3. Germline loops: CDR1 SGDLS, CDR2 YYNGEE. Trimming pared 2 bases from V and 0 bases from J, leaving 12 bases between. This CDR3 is CASSVFDRSSGNTIYF. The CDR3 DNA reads TGTGCCAGCAGCGTGTTCGACAGGAGCTCTGGAAACACCATATATTTT.

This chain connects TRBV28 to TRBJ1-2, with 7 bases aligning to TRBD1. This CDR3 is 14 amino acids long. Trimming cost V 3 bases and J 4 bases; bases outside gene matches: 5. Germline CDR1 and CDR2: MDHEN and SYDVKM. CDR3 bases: TGTGCCAGCAGTTTCCAGGACAGGTCCTATGGCTACACCTTC. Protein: CASSFQDRSYGYTF.

DNA of the CDR3: TGTGCCAGCAGTCTTGGGGGGGTCGAAGAGACCCAGTACTTC. It translates to CASSLGGVEETQYF. This chain joins TRBV5-4 and TRBJ2-5; 7 nucleotides agree with TRBD2. There are 14 residues in the CDR3. CDR1 and CDR2 from the germline V gene are SGHNT and YYREEE (reference sequence). The trim removed 5 bases at V and 3 bases at J, leaving 7 bases unmatched.

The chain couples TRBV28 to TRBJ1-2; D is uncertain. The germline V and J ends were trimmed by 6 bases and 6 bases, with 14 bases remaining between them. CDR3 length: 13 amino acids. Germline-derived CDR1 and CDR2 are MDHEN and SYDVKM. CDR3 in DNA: TGTGCCAGCAGCGTTTCTGTCGTAAATGGCTACACCTTC. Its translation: CASSVSVVNGYTF.

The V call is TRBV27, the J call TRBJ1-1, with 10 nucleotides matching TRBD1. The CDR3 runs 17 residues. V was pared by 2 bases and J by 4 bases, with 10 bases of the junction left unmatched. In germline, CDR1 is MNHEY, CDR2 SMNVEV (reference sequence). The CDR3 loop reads CASSLGTGVGWSTEAFF. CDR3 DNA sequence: TGTGCCAGCAGTTTAGGGACAGGGGTTGGTTGGAGCACTGAAGCTTTCTTT.

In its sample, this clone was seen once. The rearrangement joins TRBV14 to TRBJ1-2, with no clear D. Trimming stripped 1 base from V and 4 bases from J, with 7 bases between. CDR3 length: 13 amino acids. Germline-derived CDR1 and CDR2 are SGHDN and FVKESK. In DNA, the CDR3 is TGTGCCAGCAGCCAAGGGGCAGTCTATGGCTACACCTTC. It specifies CASSQGAVYGYTF.

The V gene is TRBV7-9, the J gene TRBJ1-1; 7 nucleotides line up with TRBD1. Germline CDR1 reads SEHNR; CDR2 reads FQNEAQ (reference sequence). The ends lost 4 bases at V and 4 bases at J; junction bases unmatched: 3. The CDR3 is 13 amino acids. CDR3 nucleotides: TGTGCCAGCAGCTCTAGGGGGCTCACTGAAGCTTTCTTT. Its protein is CASSSRGLTEAFF.

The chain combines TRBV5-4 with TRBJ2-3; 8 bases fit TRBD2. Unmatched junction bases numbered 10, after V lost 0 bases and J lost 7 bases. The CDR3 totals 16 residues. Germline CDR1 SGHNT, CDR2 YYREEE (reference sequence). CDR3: CASSLAGGSGTYTQYF. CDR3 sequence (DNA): TGTGCCAGCAGCTTGGCCGGAGGTAGCGGGACTTATACGCAGTATTTT.

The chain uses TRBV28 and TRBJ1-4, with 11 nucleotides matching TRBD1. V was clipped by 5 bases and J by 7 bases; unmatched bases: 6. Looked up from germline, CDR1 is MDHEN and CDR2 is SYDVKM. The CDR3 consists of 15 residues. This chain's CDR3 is CASSLPGTGGEKLFF. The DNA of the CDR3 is TGTGCCAGCAGTCTACCCGGGACAGGGGGTGAAAAACTGTTTTTT.

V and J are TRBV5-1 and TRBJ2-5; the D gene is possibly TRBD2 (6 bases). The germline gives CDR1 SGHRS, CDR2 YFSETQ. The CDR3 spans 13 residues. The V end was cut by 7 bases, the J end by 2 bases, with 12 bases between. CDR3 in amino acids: CASWGVVQETQYF. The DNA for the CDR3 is TGCGCCAGCTGGGGGGTGGTGCAAGAGACCCAGTACTTC.

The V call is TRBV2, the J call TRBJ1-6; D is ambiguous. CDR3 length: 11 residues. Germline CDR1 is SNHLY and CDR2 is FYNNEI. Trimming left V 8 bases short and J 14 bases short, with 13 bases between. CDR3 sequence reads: CASGEAGTLHF. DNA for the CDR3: TGTGCCAGCGGGGAGGCTGGGACCCTCCACTTT.

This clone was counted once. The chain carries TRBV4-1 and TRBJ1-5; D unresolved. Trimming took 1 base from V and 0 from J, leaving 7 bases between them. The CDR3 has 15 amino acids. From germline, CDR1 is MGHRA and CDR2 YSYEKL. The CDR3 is CASSQGGGSNQPQHF. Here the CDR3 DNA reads TGCGCCAGCAGCCAAGGGGGAGGTAGCAATCAGCCCCAGCATTTT.

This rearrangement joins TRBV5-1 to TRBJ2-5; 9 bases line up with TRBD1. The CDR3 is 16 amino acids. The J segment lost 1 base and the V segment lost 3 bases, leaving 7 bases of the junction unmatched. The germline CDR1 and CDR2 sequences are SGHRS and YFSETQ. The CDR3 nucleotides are TGCGCCAGCAGCTCCAACAGGGGGCTGGGCCAAGAGACCCAGTACTTC. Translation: CASSSNRGLGQETQYF.

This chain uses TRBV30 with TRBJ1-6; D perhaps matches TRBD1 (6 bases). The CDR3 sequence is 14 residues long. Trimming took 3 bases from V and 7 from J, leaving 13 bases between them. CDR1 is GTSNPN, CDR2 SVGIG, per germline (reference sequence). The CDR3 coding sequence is TGTGCCTGGAGGTCGGACAGCCTAAATTCACCCCTCCACTTT. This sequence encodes CAWRSDSLNSPLHF.

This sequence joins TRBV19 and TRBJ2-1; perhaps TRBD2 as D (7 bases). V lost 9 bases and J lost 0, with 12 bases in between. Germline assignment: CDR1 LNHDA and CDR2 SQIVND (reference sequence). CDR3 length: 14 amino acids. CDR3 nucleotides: TGTGCCAGCGGGGGGCCCCCCTCCTACAATGAGCAGTTCTTC. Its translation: CASGGPPSYNEQFF.

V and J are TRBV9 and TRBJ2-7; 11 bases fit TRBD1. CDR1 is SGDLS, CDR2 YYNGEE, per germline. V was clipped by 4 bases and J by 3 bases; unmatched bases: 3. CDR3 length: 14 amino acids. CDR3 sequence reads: CASSLGQGDYEQYF. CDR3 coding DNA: TGTGCCAGCAGCCTGGGACAGGGGGACTACGAGCAGTACTTC.

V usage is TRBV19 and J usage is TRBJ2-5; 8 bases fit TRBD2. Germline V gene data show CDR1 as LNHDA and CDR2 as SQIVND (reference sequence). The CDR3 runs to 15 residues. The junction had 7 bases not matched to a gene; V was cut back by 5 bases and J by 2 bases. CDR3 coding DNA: TGTGCCAGTAGTTCCATGTTAGCGGGGCAAGAGACCCAGTACTTC. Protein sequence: CASSSMLAGQETQYF.

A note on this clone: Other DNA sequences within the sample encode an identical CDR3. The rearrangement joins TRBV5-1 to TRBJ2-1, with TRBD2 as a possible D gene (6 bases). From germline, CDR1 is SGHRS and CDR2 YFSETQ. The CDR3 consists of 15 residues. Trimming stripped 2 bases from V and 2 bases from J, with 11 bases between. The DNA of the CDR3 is TGCGCCAGCAGCTTAGCGGGTGGTACCTACAATGAGCAGTTCTTC. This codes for CASSLAGGTYNEQFF.